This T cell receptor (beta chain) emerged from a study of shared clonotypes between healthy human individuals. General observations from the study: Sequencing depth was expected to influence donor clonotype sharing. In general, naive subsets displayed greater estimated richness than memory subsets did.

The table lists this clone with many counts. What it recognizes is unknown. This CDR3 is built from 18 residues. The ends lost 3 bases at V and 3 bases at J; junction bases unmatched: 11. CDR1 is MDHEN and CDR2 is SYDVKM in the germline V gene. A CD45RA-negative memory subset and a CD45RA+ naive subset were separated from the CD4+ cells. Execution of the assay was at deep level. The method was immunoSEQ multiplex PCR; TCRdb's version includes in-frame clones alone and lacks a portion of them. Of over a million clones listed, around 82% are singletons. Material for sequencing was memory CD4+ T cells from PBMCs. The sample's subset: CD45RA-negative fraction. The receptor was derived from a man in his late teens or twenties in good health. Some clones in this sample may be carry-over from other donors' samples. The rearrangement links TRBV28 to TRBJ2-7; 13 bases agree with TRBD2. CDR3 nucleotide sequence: TGTGCCAGCAGTTTTCCGGGACTAGCGGGGAGAGGCGACTACGAGCAGTACTTC. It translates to CASSFPGLAGRGDYEQYF. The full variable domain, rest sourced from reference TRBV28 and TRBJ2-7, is DVKVTQSSRYLVKRTGEKVFLECVQDMDHENMFWYRQDPGLGLRLIYFSYDVKMKEKGDIPEGYSVSREKKERFSLILESASTNQTSMYLCASSFPGLAGRGDYEQYFGPGTRLTVT.